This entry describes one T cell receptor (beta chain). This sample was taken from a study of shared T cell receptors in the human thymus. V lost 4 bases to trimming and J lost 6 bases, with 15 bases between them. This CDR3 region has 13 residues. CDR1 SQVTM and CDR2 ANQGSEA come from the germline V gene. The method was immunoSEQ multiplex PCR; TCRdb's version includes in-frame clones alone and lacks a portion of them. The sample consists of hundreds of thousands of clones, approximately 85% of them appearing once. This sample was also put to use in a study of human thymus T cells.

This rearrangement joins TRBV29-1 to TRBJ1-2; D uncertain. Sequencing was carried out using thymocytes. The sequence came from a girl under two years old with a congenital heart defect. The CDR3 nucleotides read TGCAGCGTTGCATGGCCCGGGGTCCATGGCTACACCTTC. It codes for CSVAWPGVHGYTF.